Listed below are T cell receptor beta chains from one sample, sequenced in a study of a mutant IDH1 vaccine in newly diagnosed glioma. Using immunoSEQ multiplex PCR, the repertoire was profiled, and TCRdb retains in-frame clones only, with some absent. This sample has some 60,000 clones, with around 83% found just once. Which antigens these TCRs recognize remains unknown. The source was PBMCs, collected from a glioma patient whose treatment included an IDH1 peptide vaccine. The receptor set was obtained from a man younger than 45 with glioma. CDR3s leave out the opening cysteine and the closing phenylalanine or tryptophan.

length	V	J	CDR3
13	TRBV6-5	TRBJ2-7	ASSYIGPTPREQY
15	TRBV19	TRBJ2-2	ASSIAPAGQGTGELF
10	TRBV14	TRBJ2-7	ASSQDGYEQY
13	TRBV30	TRBJ2-7	AWSRGGTGGYEQY
14	TRBV6-5	TRBJ2-7	ASSFPGRGGAYEQY
13	TRBV18	TRBJ2-2	ASSPRDRGTGELF
11	TRBV5-1	TRBJ1-1	ASSLAGVTEAF
13	TRBV11-2	TRBJ1-2	ASSLERAAQSGYT
11	TRBV7-9	TRBJ1-2	ASSNQKGQGYT
13	TRBV6-1	TRBJ2-3	ASGELGDYTDTQY
13	TRBV4-2	TRBJ1-1	ASSQDGRPNTEAF
12	TRBV6-5	TRBJ1-2	ASSSAGKNYGYT
12	TRBV10-2	TRBJ1-1	ASSESSGDTEAF
16	TRBV5-8	TRBJ2-6	ASSPFEGAQPGANVLT
10	TRBV4-1	TRBJ2-4	ASSQEGQFQY
12	TRBV6-5	TRBJ2-3	ASSYVWATDTQY
12	TRBV28	TRBJ1-5	ASSPPRPNQPQH
13	TRBV10-3	TRBJ1-2	AIRATGDKRGGYT